The rows below give T cell receptor beta chains drawn from one sample of a study of T cells after yellow fever vaccination. TCRdb re-derived calls from the 5' RACE reads in MiXCR, one entry per CDR3 protein. The table has over 100,000 distinct CDR3 sequences, under 9% seen once; the top ten hold around 25%. Sample: CD8+ T cells sorted from PBMCs, taken 45 days after the yellow fever booster vaccination. The origin of the receptors is a man aged 30 to 45 who received the YFV17D yellow fever vaccine. Both conserved end residues are trimmed from each CDR3. The order of the fields is V gene, CDR3 length, CDR3 protein.

>TRBV20-1|14
SARDRDRVITDTQY
>TRBV20-1|15
SAGFDPSETSTDTQY
>TRBV7-6|14
ASSLDGTSRYNEQF
>TRBV14|12
ASSRVDRSADYT
>TRBV7-2|13
ASSLQRSSYNEQF
>TRBV7-9|15
ASSTSVALRNTGELF
>TRBV11-3|14
ASSQRLAGEAETQY
>TRBV28|14
ASSLWLSSEGETQY
>TRBV11-2|11
ASSISGANVLT
>TRBV4-1|13
ASSPGRGLQETQY
>TRBV29-1|12
SVVGLAGRYEQY
>TRBV20-1|12
SAKDSSYTDTQY
>TRBV27|12
ASSFQGKAYEQY
>TRBV9|10
ASSLRRDGYT
>TRBV15|13
ATSPVGGGPETQY
>TRBV24-1|14
ATSDAKTGEASEQF
>TRBV14|12
ASSQDRRADTQY
>TRBV12-3/TRBV12-4|12
ASSLILGVTEAF
>TRBV5-5|15
ASSLDPSAYRTGELF
>TRBV7-6|13
ASSPEGGGPYEQY
>TRBV6-2/TRBV6-3|9
ASERAGELF
>TRBV7-9|13
ASSLPRGGGGEQY
>TRBV5-1|12
ASSFAEGTDTQY
>TRBV7-8|13
ASSPTTGVAYEQY
>TRBV7-9|14
ASSNLLAGPEGEQF
>TRBV6-1|12
ASKLGRSGYGYT
>TRBV18|12
ASSPLGGEYLLH
>TRBV27|12
ASLAGGGTGELF
>TRBV4-3|13
ASSQAGTGYYEQY
>TRBV27|13
ASSFQVVSHNEQF
>TRBV20-1|14
SARAGGREAKNIQY
>TRBV29-1|12
SVEEFLPQETQY
>TRBV12-3/TRBV12-4|13
ASSPPGQEYYEQY
>TRBV7-9|11
ASTLGVSYEQY
>TRBV7-9|12
ASRVAGGLNTQY
>TRBV6-1|13
ASSVSGYQSYEQY
>TRBV7-2|13
ASSRSTGPLNEQF
>TRBV29-1|11
SVLTGSNEKLF
>TRBV7-2|13
ASNAPGRPYNEQF
>TRBV4-2|13
ASSQGGTGFGEQF
>TRBV20-1|10
SARALGNEQF
>TRBV20-1|11
SARDLRRTEAF
>TRBV12-3/TRBV12-4|11
ASSPLAAYEQY
>TRBV10-3|13
AISELGLGDYEQY
>TRBV7-8|12
ASSFSGRGNEQF
>TRBV2|13
ASKSSGLASYEQY
>TRBV18|14
ASSRLPGQGAYEQY
>TRBV11-2|14
ASSLITGFSTDTQY
>TRBV5-1|14
ASSVGTSGLKETQY
>TRBV6-1|13
ASSALAGVYNEQF
>TRBV5-6|13
ASSPRWDASYEQY
>TRBV7-2|13
ASSLDLMWGYEQY
>TRBV20-1|12
SARQRLSGNTIY
>TRBV9|13
ASSILDSTFETQY